The 17 T cell receptor beta chains listed next were all sequenced from one sample in a study of T cell responses to AZD1222 COVID-19 vaccine. Sequenced by immunoSEQ multiplex PCR; TCRdb stores in-frame clones only, minus some. The data contain around 170,000 clones, approximately 90% of them singletons. Source: peripheral blood, taken on day 0 of AZD1222 vaccination. Receptors were obtained from an adult in good health.

The V and J genes are TRBV29-1 and TRBJ1-4; D is uncertain. In germline, CDR1 is SQVTM, CDR2 ANQGSEA. The V end was cut by 7 bases, the J end by 4 bases, with 13 bases between. CDR3 size: 13 residues. CDR3 region: CSAIGGFNEKLFF. CDR3 DNA: TGCAGCGCTATTGGAGGGTTTAATGAAAAACTGTTTTTT.

The rearrangement uses TRBV7-3 and TRBJ2-3, with 11 bases fitting TRBD1. V shed 4 bases, J shed 6 bases, and the junction held 6 bases outside the gene matches. The length of the CDR3 is 15 residues. Germline V lookup: CDR1 SGHTA, CDR2 FQGTGA. CDR3 sequence (DNA): TGTGCCAGCAGCTCGGACAGGGGGCGCGGGGATACGCAGTATTTT. It specifies CASSSDRGRGDTQYF. Full variable domain (rest looked up from reference TRBV7-3 and TRBJ2-3): GAGVSQTPSNKVTEKGKYVELRCDPISGHTALYWYRQSLGQGPEFLIYFQGTGAADDSGLPNDRFFAVRPEGSVSTLKIQRTERGDSAVYLCASSSDRGRGDTQYFGPGTRLTVL.

The chain employs TRBV7-9 and TRBJ2-1; D is uncertain. CDR1 and CDR2 from the germline V gene are SEHNR and FQNEAQ (reference sequence). The CDR3 has 13 residues. V lost 1 base, J lost 12 bases, and 13 bases lay in between. The CDR3 is CASSLGTDDGQFF. CDR3 nucleotide sequence: TGTGCCAGCAGCTTAGGTACAGACGATGGGCAGTTCTTC. Filled out from reference TRBV7-9 and TRBJ2-1, the complete variable domain reads DTGVSQNPRHKITKRGQNVTFRCDPISEHNRLYWYRQTLGQGPEFLTYFQNEAQLEKSRLLSDRFSAERPKGSFSTLEIQRTEQGDSAMYLCASSLGTDDGQFFGPGTRLTVL.

The V gene is TRBV2, the J gene TRBJ2-3; D is possibly TRBD2 (6 bases). Germline loops: CDR1 SNHLY, CDR2 FYNNEI. There are 13 residues in the CDR3. The V and J ends lost 4 bases and 5 bases respectively, with 10 bases between them. The chain's CDR3 is CASSVGGKDTQYF. CDR3 nucleotides: TGTGCCAGCAGTGTCGGCGGGAAAGATACGCAGTATTTT.

This clone turned up a few times. The sample has other DNA sequences that encode this CDR3 too. The chain recombines TRBV24-1 with TRBJ1-5, with D possibly matching TRBD1 (5 bases). Germline CDR1 is KGHDR and CDR2 is SFDVKD. Trimming took off 2 bases at V and 2 bases at J, with 9 bases between the two ends. The CDR3 contains 15 residues. The CDR3: CATSDSGSGNQPQHF. The CDR3 DNA is TGTGCCACCAGTGATTCAGGGTCTGGCAATCAGCCCCAGCATTTT.

The CDR3 protein is CASQLTGVSGREKLFF. CDR3 nucleotide sequence: TGTGCCAGCCAGCTCACAGGGGTTTCGGGTAGGGAAAAACTGTTTTTT. J is TRBJ1-4 and V is TRBV2, with 7 positions matching TRBD1. CDR3 length equals 16 residues. J lost 8 bases, V lost 8 bases, and 17 bases had no gene match. Germline CDR1 SNHLY, CDR2 FYNNEI.

Notes on this clone: This sample also contains other DNA sequences that code for the same CDR3. The chain combines TRBV18 with TRBJ2-5; 7 nucleotides agree with TRBD1. The CDR3 is 14 residues long. V dropped 3 bases and J dropped 5; count of bases not matched to a gene: 6. The germline gives CDR1 KGHSH, CDR2 LQKENI. The CDR3 nucleotides are TGTGCCAGCTCACCGCGACAGGGCACGGAGACCCAGTACTTC. It specifies CASSPRQGTETQYF.

The chain has TRBV5-1 and TRBJ1-1, with D possibly being TRBD1 (6 bases). Trimming shortened V by 1 base and J by 2 bases, and 15 bases separated the two germline ends. Germline CDR1 and CDR2: SGHRS and YFSETQ. This CDR3 has 16 amino acids. The CDR3 DNA reads TGCGCCAGCAGCTTGTCGACCGGGACACTCAACACTGAAGCTTTCTTT. It is translated as CASSLSTGTLNTEAFF.

In this sample, this clone turned up once. This chain connects TRBV19 to TRBJ2-3; 9 bases match TRBD2. Trimming removed 1 base from V and 6 bases from J; junction bases left unmatched: 2. The CDR3 is 14 amino acids. In germline, CDR1 is LNHDA, CDR2 SQIVND (reference sequence). The CDR3 DNA reads as TGTGCCAGTAGTATAGTTCTAGCGGGGGATACGCAGTATTTT. Encoded protein: CASSIVLAGDTQYF.

The chain combines TRBV2 with TRBJ1-6; 9 nucleotides agree with TRBD1. With V trimmed by 6 bases and J by 7 bases, 10 bases remained unmatched. The germline CDR1 and CDR2 sequences are SNHLY and FYNNEI. This CDR3 region has 16 residues. CDR3 in DNA: TGTGCCAGCAGAGAACAGGGACAGGGTCCCAATTCACCCCTCCACTTT. Translated, it gives CASREQGQGPNSPLHF.

This chain links TRBV9 with TRBJ1-6; D gene uncertain. V dropped 3 bases and J dropped 6 bases, with 10 bases sitting between them. CDR1 is SGDLS and CDR2 is YYNGEE in the germline V gene. CDR3 size: 14 residues. In DNA form, the CDR3 reads TGTGCCAGCAGCGCTCGCCTCGGTAATTCACCCCTCCACTTT. Amino acids: CASSARLGNSPLHF.

The rearrangement links TRBV18 to TRBJ2-2; D unresolved. This CDR3 contains 12 residues. Trimming left V 2 bases short and J 3 bases short, with 1 base between. Germline V lookup: CDR1 KGHSH, CDR2 LQKENI. This CDR3 is CASSPYTGELFF. Written as DNA, the CDR3 is TGTGCCAGCTCACCATACACCGGGGAGCTGTTTTTT.

This clone was found once. The chain carries TRBV10-1 and TRBJ2-2; D is perhaps TRBD1 (6 bases). The CDR3 loop spans 14 amino acids. Germline V gene sequence: CDR1 WNHNN, CDR2 SYGVQD (reference sequence). V was trimmed by 6 bases and J by 7 bases, leaving 15 bases between them. Written as DNA, the CDR3 is TGCGCCAGCAGACAGGGTCCAAGGAACGGGGAGCTGTTTTTT. It codes for CASRQGPRNGELFF.

This sequence joins TRBV29-1 and TRBJ1-1; D possibly corresponds to TRBD1 (5 bases). V lost 3 bases, J lost 0 bases, and 8 bases lay in between. This CDR3 is 13 amino acids long. Germline loops: CDR1 SQVTM, CDR2 ANQGSEA. The DNA for the CDR3 is TGCAGCGTTGATAACAGGTTGAACACTGAAGCTTTCTTT. It specifies CSVDNRLNTEAFF.

The chain recombines TRBV5-1 with TRBJ2-6; a possible D gene is TRBD2 (5 bases). The CDR3 is made up of 15 amino acids. V was clipped by 4 bases and J by 2 bases, with 10 bases between them. Per germline, CDR1 SGHRS and CDR2 YFSETQ. The CDR3 reads CASSIVEAGANVLTF. In nucleotides, the CDR3 is TGCGCCAGCAGCATCGTGGAGGCTGGGGCCAACGTCCTGACTTTC.

The chain employs TRBV29-1 and TRBJ2-7; 7 nucleotides line up with TRBD1. The trim removed 6 bases at V and 5 bases at J, leaving 7 bases unmatched. CDR3 length equals 12 residues. Per germline, CDR1 SQVTM and CDR2 ANQGSEA. CDR3 amino acids: CSVSTGINEQYF. The CDR3 DNA follows: TGCAGCGTATCGACAGGGATCAACGAGCAGTACTTC.

The chain employs TRBV11-2 and TRBJ1-1; D remains unclear. The CDR3 spans 11 residues. Trimming cost V 1 base and J 6 bases, with 3 bases left between them. The germline V gene encodes CDR1 SGHAT and CDR2 FQNNGV. This chain's CDR3 is CASSLGAEAFF. The DNA of the CDR3 is TGTGCCAGCAGCTTAGGTGCTGAAGCTTTCTTT.